This TCR beta chain was profiled in a study of T cell responses to AZD1222 COVID-19 vaccine. Whole-study results and caveats: The donor cohort was predominantly white British with a female majority, and clonal diversity may have been underestimated.

With regard to this clone: What it binds is not known.

Doses given second, at about 4 or about 12 weeks, were pooled. The CDR3 is made up of 17 amino acids. CDR1 and CDR2 from the germline V gene are MNHNY and SVGAGI (reference sequence). V lost 5 bases, J lost 4 bases, and 14 bases stayed unmatched. Clones were read by immunoSEQ multiplex PCR, and TCRdb kept only the in-frame ones, dropping some. The data contain 150,000 to 160,000 clones, 75% to 90% of them singletons. The sample consisted of peripheral blood, taken 28 days after the second AZD1222 dose. This sequence joins TRBV6-6 and TRBJ2-1, with TRBD1 identical over 7 bases. This TCR was sampled from an adult who received the AZD1222 COVID-19 vaccine. The CDR3 DNA sequence: TGTGCCAGCAGTCCCGGGACAGAAAAGCCCCCTTACAATGAGCAGTTCTTC. Protein product: CASSPGTEKPPYNEQFF.